This entry features one T cell receptor (beta chain) sequence. Germline-derived CDR1 and CDR2 are SGHNT and YYREEE (reference sequence). Trimming removed 0 bases from V and 7 bases from J, with 10 bases in between. This CDR3 has 14 amino acids. TCRdb's table, derived via immunoSEQ multiplex PCR, lists solely in-frame clones and lacks some. The sample lists roughly 100,000 clones; around 95% were seen once. This specimen comes from a study of technical replicates of blood from a few donors. Sequenced input: T cells isolated from PBMCs. The source of this sequence is a human donor in good health. The chain employs TRBV5-4 and TRBJ1-4; tentative D call: TRBD1 (6 bases). CDR3 loop: CASSLEQGGEKLFF. The CDR3 DNA reads as TGTGCCAGCAGCTTGGAACAGGGCGGTGAAAAACTGTTTTTT.